The next 14 T cell receptor beta chains were all read from a single sample in a study of cytomegalovirus exposure and HLA in healthy donors. 13 Jbeta primers and 60 Vbeta primers were used for the PCR. Produced via immunoSEQ multiplex PCR; TCRdb's table is partial and in-frame only. Found here are 160,000 or so clones, nearly 80% of them singletons; the top ten hold approximately 3.1%. Sequencing used PBMCs. The receptor set was obtained from a woman aged 35 to 49 in good health and CMV-seronegative.

The chain employs TRBV4-1 and TRBJ1-5; possible D gene TRBD1, 6 bases. Per the germline V gene, CDR1 is MGHRA and CDR2 is YSYEKL. With 6 bases removed from V and 2 bases from J, the gap between germline ends came to 17 bases. The CDR3 runs to 16 residues. The CDR3 DNA reads TGCGCCAGCAGTCAAAAACAGGGAGGGGGCAATCAGCCCCAGCATTTT. Its protein product is CASSQKQGGGNQPQHF.

The V call is TRBV7-6, the J call TRBJ2-2; TRBD2 aligns across 7 bases. CDR1 SGHVS and CDR2 FNYEAQ come from the germline V gene. The V segment lost 3 bases and the J segment 3 bases; nucleotides outside the gene matches: 10. The CDR3 consists of 17 residues. The CDR3 DNA sequence: TGTGCCAGCAGCTTTAGCGGGCCCCTCACTGACACCGGGGAGCTGTTTTTT. Translated: CASSFSGPLTDTGELFF.

The V and J genes are TRBV19 and TRBJ2-3, with 7 bases lining up with TRBD1. CDR3 length: 16 amino acids. V was pared by 4 bases and J by 2 bases, with 9 bases of the junction left unmatched. The V gene's germline CDR1 is LNHDA and CDR2 SQIVND (reference sequence). The CDR3 protein is CASSNDRATDTDTQYF. DNA of the CDR3: TGTGCCAGTAGTAATGACAGGGCGACTGACACAGATACGCAGTATTTT.

The gene calls are TRBV7-9 and TRBJ2-3, with D perhaps TRBD1 (6 bases). Deletions cut 0 bases from V and 2 bases from J, with 12 bases between. From germline, CDR1 is SEHNR and CDR2 FQNEAQ (reference sequence). This CDR3 has 16 amino acids. The CDR3 spells CASSLAGQRNTDTQYF. The CDR3 coding sequence is TGTGCCAGCAGCTTAGCTGGACAGCGAAACACAGATACGCAGTATTTT.

This clone was seen just once. V is TRBV18 and J is TRBJ2-7; D might be TRBD2 (5 bases). Germline CDR1 and CDR2: KGHSH and LQKENI. CDR3 length: 14 residues. Trimming removed 3 bases from V and 3 bases from J, with 12 bases in between. The DNA of the CDR3 is TGTGCCAGCTCACCTTTAGGAGGCTACTACGAGCAGTACTTC. Translating gives CASSPLGGYYEQYF. Complete variable domain (other parts from reference TRBV18 and TRBJ2-7): NAGVMQNPRHLVRRRGQEARLRCSPMKGHSHVYWYRQLPEEGLKFMVYLQKENIIDESGMPKERFSAEFPKEGPSILRIQQVVRGDSAAYFCASSPLGGYYEQYFGPGTRLTVT.

This clone was recorded a few times. The chain joins TRBV5-1 to TRBJ1-5; TRBD1 might be the D (5 bases). Per germline, CDR1 SGHRS and CDR2 YFSETQ. V lost 0 bases and J 0 bases, leaving 10 bases between the germline ends. The CDR3 extends over 16 amino acids. The CDR3 region is CASSLGTRDSNQPQHF. CDR3 bases: TGCGCCAGCAGCTTGGGGACAAGAGATAGCAATCAGCCCCAGCATTTT.

The chain carries TRBV6-1 and TRBJ1-3, with no clear D. The CDR3 extends over 14 amino acids. The V gene's germline CDR1 is MNHNS and CDR2 SASEGT. Trimming stripped 0 bases from V and 4 bases from J, with 7 bases between. CDR3: CASSEAAWGNTIYF. The CDR3 DNA is TGTGCCAGCAGTGAAGCGGCCTGGGGAAACACCATATATTTT.

The chain is built from TRBV13 and TRBJ1-2, with 7 bases lining up with TRBD1. CDR1 is PRHDT, CDR2 FYEKMQ, per germline (reference sequence). The CDR3 extends over 16 amino acids. V shed 1 base, J shed 8 bases, and the junction held 13 bases outside the gene matches. The CDR3 reads CASSLDILPRQGGYTF. The CDR3 DNA follows: TGTGCCAGCAGCTTAGACATCCTTCCCCGACAGGGCGGCTACACCTTC. Variable domain in full (rest from reference TRBV13 and TRBJ1-2): AAGVIQSPRHLIKEKRETATLKCYPIPRHDTVYWYQQGPGQDPQFLISFYEKMQSDKGSIPDRFSAQQFSDYHSELNMSSLELGDSALYFCASSLDILPRQGGYTFGSGTRLTVV.

The chain employs TRBV11-2 and TRBJ2-7, with D possibly being TRBD1 (6 bases). The germline gives CDR1 SGHAT, CDR2 FQNNGV. With 5 bases removed from V and 6 bases from J, the gap between germline ends came to 14 bases. The CDR3 covers 13 residues. This CDR3 is CASSPGDMGEQYF. In DNA form, the CDR3 reads TGTGCCAGCAGCCCAGGGGACATGGGCGAGCAGTACTTC.

This chain connects TRBV6-5 to TRBJ2-7; a possible D gene is TRBD1 (6 bases). Trimming shortened V by 5 bases and J by 3 bases, and 14 bases separated the two germline ends. Per germline, CDR1 MNHEY and CDR2 SVGAGI. The CDR3 runs to 14 residues. CDR3 amino acids: CASSVLTGHYEQYF. The CDR3 DNA reads as TGTGCCAGCAGTGTTTTGACAGGACACTACGAGCAGTACTTC.

This rearrangement joins TRBV18 to TRBJ1-1; D may be TRBD1 (6 bases). CDR3 length: 12 residues. Trimming removed 6 bases from V and 8 bases from J, with 13 bases in between. Germline CDR1 and CDR2: KGHSH and LQKENI. The CDR3 bases are TGTGCCAGCTCTGGCCAGGGGCGGGAAGCTTTCTTT. Translating gives CASSGQGREAFF.

The chain has TRBV7-7 and TRBJ2-3; 7 positions match TRBD2. Trimming removed 3 bases from V and 6 bases from J; junction bases left unmatched: 9. The V gene's germline CDR1 is SSHAT and CDR2 FNYEAQ (reference sequence). CDR3 length equals 15 residues. The CDR3 loop is CASSFRSGAGDTQYF. The CDR3 DNA sequence: TGTGCCAGCAGCTTTCGAAGCGGGGCGGGGGATACGCAGTATTTT.

V usage is TRBV6-1 and J usage is TRBJ1-4, with 7 bases lining up with TRBD1. The CDR3 has 15 residues. Unmatched junction bases numbered 13, after V lost 5 bases and J lost 10 bases. The V gene's germline CDR1 is MNHNS and CDR2 SASEGT. The CDR3 is CASSSPGQPTPKLFF. In DNA form, the CDR3 reads TGTGCCAGCAGTTCTCCGGGACAGCCAACGCCAAAACTGTTTTTT.

The DNA for the CDR3 is TGTGCCAGCAGCTTACCGGGACAGGGGGCCTACGAGCAGTACTTC. This codes for CASSLPGQGAYEQYF. J is TRBJ2-7 and V is TRBV28; 11 nucleotides align to TRBD1. Germline CDR1 and CDR2: MDHEN and SYDVKM. Trimming removed 6 bases from V and 2 bases from J; junction bases left unmatched: 6. The CDR3 consists of 15 residues.